This T cell receptor beta chain was recorded in a study of identical twins. Study-level points and caveats: In cord blood, abundant beta clonotypes had fewer insertions; memory showed no trend. Out-of-frame alpha sequences shared between twins exhibited an excess of low generation probability. Model-predicted out-of-frame TCR alpha sharing fell below observed values in monozygotic twins.

This CDR3 contains 12 residues. Trimming pared 5 bases from V and 3 bases from J, leaving 8 bases between. TCRdb processed the 5' RACE reads anew with MiXCR; each CDR3 protein has one entry. This sample carries approximately 210,000 distinct CDR3 sequences, over 8% of them seen once, and the ten largest clones take about 5.5%. This clonotype has at least ten counts. Antigen: not known. This TCR was sampled from a woman younger than 35 in good health. The genes are TRBV12-3 or TRBV12-4 and TRBJ2-7, with D unresolved. Source material: memory (CD45RO+) T cells sorted from blood. CDR3 in DNA: TGTGCCAGCAGTGCCCAACTCTACGAGCAGTACTTC. Its protein product is CASSAQLYEQYF.